This TCR beta chain was found in a study of blood T cell repertoires in COVID-19. Study-level information: T cells, B-cell-depleted T cells, or PBMCs supplied cDNA or gDNA.

The length of the CDR3 is 15 residues. The germline V gene encodes CDR1 MNHEY and CDR2 SVGAGI. With V trimmed by 7 bases and J by 5 bases, 6 bases remained unmatched. Clones were sequenced by immunoSEQ multiplex PCR, and TCRdb holds only the in-frame ones, with some missing. The data show some 150,000 clones, around 89% seen once. The V call is TRBV6-5, the J call TRBJ2-2, with TRBD2 matching over 11 bases. The receptor was derived from a man in his 60s with active or convalescent COVID-19. Sequences were obtained from peripheral blood. The CDR3 region is CASKLAGVGTGELFF. DNA for the CDR3: TGTGCCAGCAAACTAGCGGGAGTGGGAACCGGGGAGCTGTTTTTT.